Listed here are 14 T cell receptor beta chains from one sample, sequenced in a study of blood T cell repertoires in COVID-19. TCRdb's table, derived via immunoSEQ multiplex PCR, lists solely in-frame clones and lacks some. The sample lists about 120,000 clones, roughly 82% seen once, with 9% to 13% in the top ten. Sequenced input: peripheral blood. These receptors were collected from a human donor in a cohort sampled during active COVID-19.

The J gene is TRBJ1-1, the V gene TRBV11-3, with D perhaps matching TRBD1 (5 bases). CDR1 is SGHNT and CDR2 is YENEEA in the germline V gene. V was shortened by 5 bases and J by 1 base, with 14 bases between the two germline ends. The CDR3 is 15 residues long. CDR3 protein: CASSPGGDPNTEAFF. Written as DNA, the CDR3 is TGTGCCAGCAGCCCCGGGGGGGACCCGAACACTGAAGCTTTCTTT.

The V call is TRBV15, the J call TRBJ2-5; 8 positions match TRBD1. V gave up 0 bases and J gave up 4 bases; unmatched junction bases: 4. The CDR3 extends over 15 amino acids. Germline V CDR1 and CDR2: LNHNV, YYDKDF (reference sequence). The CDR3 reads CATSRDQGAGETQYF. The DNA for the CDR3 is TGTGCCACCAGCAGAGATCAGGGGGCAGGAGAGACCCAGTACTTC.

The rearrangement joins TRBV11-2 to TRBJ1-1; no reliable D call. This CDR3 has 14 residues. The germline V gene has CDR1 SGHAT and CDR2 FQNNGV. With 4 bases removed from V and 1 base from J, the gap between germline ends came to 10 bases. The CDR3 DNA follows: TGTGCCAGCAGCTCCCTGGTGGCGAACACTGAAGCTTTCTTT. Amino acid sequence: CASSSLVANTEAFF.

This clone was observed a single time. DNA for the CDR3: TGTGCCAGTAGTATAACGCAGGGGGGCTACGAGCAGTACTTC. It is translated as CASSITQGGYEQYF. The V and J genes are TRBV19 and TRBJ2-7, with D possibly being TRBD1 (7 bases). The CDR3 spans 14 residues. V lost 2 bases and J lost 3, with 11 bases in between. Germline CDR1 and CDR2: LNHDA and SQIVND (reference sequence).

J is TRBJ1-2 and V is TRBV7-2; D might be TRBD1 (5 bases). The ends were cut back, 2 bases at V and 4 bases at J, with 20 bases in the middle. The CDR3 totals 17 residues. CDR1 is SGHTA, CDR2 FQGNSA, per germline. CDR3 in DNA: TGTGCCAGCAGCTTAAGTGGCCTGGGGGGGTCGGGCTATGGCTACACCTTC. Translation: CASSLSGLGGSGYGYTF.

This clone turned up a few times. The genes are TRBV28 and TRBJ2-7; a possible D gene is TRBD2 (5 bases). CDR1 and CDR2 (germline): MDHEN, SYDVKM. The CDR3 length is 12 residues. The ends were cut back, 6 bases at V and 3 bases at J, with 9 bases in the middle. The CDR3 reads CASRVGNYEQYF. The CDR3 DNA follows: TGTGCCAGCAGGGTCGGGAACTACGAGCAGTACTTC.

The J gene is TRBJ2-3, the V gene TRBV14, with 10 bases matching TRBD1. In germline, CDR1 is SGHDN, CDR2 FVKESK. Trimming took 4 bases from V and 4 from J; bases not matched to a gene: 2. This CDR3 is 14 amino acids long. CDR3: CASSLGQGADTQYF. The CDR3 DNA follows: TGTGCCAGCAGCCTCGGACAGGGGGCAGATACGCAGTATTTT.

This clone was observed a handful of times. The chain links TRBV5-1 to TRBJ2-1; 9 bases are shared with TRBD1. With 4 bases clipped from V and 8 bases from J, the junction kept 10 bases outside the gene matches. Per the germline V gene, CDR1 is SGHRS and CDR2 is YFSETQ. CDR3 length: 15 residues. The CDR3 loop reads CASSNGQGSVDEQFF. The DNA for the CDR3 is TGCGCCAGCAGCAACGGACAGGGGAGCGTGGATGAGCAGTTCTTC.

In its sample, this clone was seen once. The J gene is TRBJ1-1, the V gene TRBV6-5; 8 bases are shared with TRBD1. The germline CDR1 and CDR2 sequences are MNHEY and SVGAGI. The CDR3 covers 14 residues. Losses at the gene ends were 7 bases for V and 1 base for J; bases not matched to a gene: 5. CDR3 protein: CASKAGGRNTEAFF. The DNA of the CDR3 is TGTGCCAGCAAGGCAGGGGGCAGGAACACTGAAGCTTTCTTT.

This clone was recorded once. The chain recombines TRBV24-1 with TRBJ2-1, with 7 positions matching TRBD2. Germline V gene lookup returns CDR1 KGHDR and CDR2 SFDVKD. V lost 2 bases, J lost 5 bases, and 2 bases stayed unmatched. This CDR3 contains 14 residues. The CDR3 protein is CATSDWGGNNEQFF. The CDR3 region has the DNA TGTGCCACCAGTGATTGGGGGGGAAACAATGAGCAGTTCTTC.

The chain has TRBV5-6 and TRBJ1-6; TRBD1 aligns across 7 bases. Per the germline V gene, CDR1 is SGHDT and CDR2 is YYEEEE. The CDR3 extends over 14 amino acids. The junction had 4 bases not matched to a gene; V was cut back by 4 bases and J by 6 bases. The CDR3 region has the DNA TGTGCCAGCAGCCAGCAGGGGGTTAATTCACCCCTCCACTTT. Amino acids: CASSQQGVNSPLHF. The complete variable domain, with remaining parts taken from reference TRBV5-6 and TRBJ1-6, reads DAGVTQSPTHLIKTRGQQVTLRCSPKSGHDTVSWYQQALGQGPQFIFQYYEEEERQRGNFPDRFSGHQFPNYSSELNVNALLLGDSALYLCASSQQGVNSPLHFGNGTRLTVT.

The rearrangement uses TRBV21-1 and TRBJ2-7; TRBD2 was called by the table and not checked on the DNA. TRBV21-1 corresponds to a pseudogene. The CDR3 length is 16 residues. CDR3 coding DNA: TGTGCCAGCAGCAGACTAGCGGGCCTTAGCTCCTACGAGCAGTACTTC. Translating it yields CASSRLAGLSSYEQYF.

The V gene is TRBV11-1, the J gene TRBJ2-7, with 7 bases that match TRBD1. This CDR3 has 13 residues. V gave up 5 bases and J gave up 6 bases; unmatched junction bases: 7. CDR1 is SGHAT and CDR2 is FQDESV in the germline V gene (reference sequence). The CDR3 coding sequence is TGTGCCAGCAGCCTAGAGACAGGGATCGAGCAGTACTTC. This sequence encodes CASSLETGIEQYF.

The genes are TRBV3-1 (or the pseudogene TRBV3-2) and TRBJ2-3; D call uncertain. V was shortened by 5 bases and J by 2 bases, with 5 bases between the two germline ends. Per the germline V gene, CDR1 is LGHDT and CDR2 is YNNKEL (reference sequence). This CDR3 has 12 amino acids. The CDR3 DNA sequence: TGTGCCAGCAGCGCGCACACAGATACGCAGTATTTT. Its translation is CASSAHTDTQYF.